Below, 26 T cell receptor beta chains from the same sample are listed, as sequenced in a study of neurological immune-mediated disorders. A single record per CDR3 protein comes from TCRdb applying MiXCR to the 5' RACE reads. The table includes about 36,000 distinct CDR3 sequences, around 10% detected once. The sample's time point: technical triplicate 1. Sequencing used PBMCs. Every receptor here comes from a man in his sixties with HTLV-1-associated myelopathy (HAM/TSP).

This clonotype was observed at least ten times. The chain has TRBV7-9 and TRBJ1-3; possibly TRBD1 for D (5 bases). The germline V gene encodes CDR1 SEHNR and CDR2 FQNEAQ (reference sequence). This CDR3 contains 15 residues. The V end was cut by 5 bases, the J end by 4 bases, with 15 bases between. CDR3 sequence: CASSTRSGPGNTIYF. CDR3 sequence (DNA): TGTGCCAGCAGCACGCGTTCAGGGCCCGGAAACACCATATATTTT.

There are many counts of this clonotype. V is TRBV20-1 and J is TRBJ2-1, with D unclear. The CDR3 consists of 12 residues. The V end lost 0 bases, the J end lost 14 bases, and 14 bases lay between the germline ends. The germline CDR1 and CDR2 sequences are DFQATT and SNEGSKA (reference sequence). The CDR3 sequence: CSARDRGVVKFF. For the CDR3, the DNA is TGCAGTGCTAGAGATAGAGGCGTGGTCAAGTTCTTC.

This clonotype showed up many times. The J gene is TRBJ2-3, the V gene TRBV10-3; D tentatively fits TRBD1 or TRBD2 (5 bases each). Looked up from germline, CDR1 is ENHRY and CDR2 is SYGVKD. Trimming took 2 bases from V and 2 from J, leaving 8 bases between them. The CDR3 spans 14 residues. As DNA, the CDR3 is TGTGCCATCAGTGAGCCTGGGACCACAGATACGCAGTATTTT. It yields the protein CAISEPGTTDTQYF.

Ten or more counts support this clonotype. This chain's CDR3 is CASSVAPNPNTGELFF. Here the CDR3 DNA reads TGTGCCAGCAGCGTGGCGCCTAACCCGAACACCGGGGAGCTGTTTTTT. The genes are TRBV9 and TRBJ2-2; D is unresolved. CDR1 is SGDLS and CDR2 is YYNGEE in the germline V gene. This CDR3 is built from 16 residues. V lost 2 bases, J lost 0 bases, and 11 bases lay in between.

This clonotype was seen at least ten times. The V and J genes are TRBV7-2 and TRBJ2-7, with D possibly TRBD1 on 6 matching bases. The V and J ends lost 5 bases and 3 bases respectively, with 17 bases between them. CDR3 length equals 15 residues. Germline-derived CDR1 and CDR2 are SGHTA and FQGNSA. The CDR3: CASSPAGAGDYEQYF. The CDR3 bases are TGTGCCAGCAGCCCGGCCGGGGCAGGGGACTACGAGCAGTACTTC.

This clonotype showed up many times. The V call is TRBV4-1, the J call TRBJ2-1; 7 bases line up with TRBD2. CDR1 and CDR2 (germline): MGHRA, YSYEKL. The CDR3 has 16 amino acids. V trimming: 0 bases; J trimming: 8 bases; junction bases outside the gene matches: 10. The CDR3 sequence is CASSQDLGGSSDEQFF. The CDR3 region has the DNA TGCGCCAGCAGCCAAGATCTTGGCGGGAGTAGTGATGAGCAGTTCTTC.

This clonotype was seen repeatedly, ten times or more. The chain joins TRBV7-9 to TRBJ2-7, with D possibly being TRBD2 (6 bases). From germline, CDR1 is SEHNR and CDR2 FQNEAQ (reference sequence). There are 16 residues in the CDR3. The V end lost 4 bases, the J end lost 4 bases, and 20 bases lay between the germline ends. CDR3 coding DNA: TGTGCCAGCAGCTGGGGCCGGGGCGGGAAGGGATACGAGCAGTACTTC. Amino acids: CASSWGRGGKGYEQYF. The full variable domain, with the rest looked up from reference TRBV7-9 and TRBJ2-7, is DTGVSQNPRHKITKRGQNVTFRCDPISEHNRLYWYRQTLGQGPEFLTYFQNEAQLEKSRLLSDRFSAERPKGSFSTLEIQRTEQGDSAMYLCASSWGRGGKGYEQYFGPGTRLTVT.

This clonotype was seen many times. V gene TRBV7-2 combines with J gene TRBJ2-4; possibly TRBD2 for D (6 bases). V gave up 2 bases and J gave up 6 bases, with 14 bases separating them. The CDR3 has 15 residues. Per germline, CDR1 SGHTA and CDR2 FQGNSA. The CDR3 protein is CASSLTAGRRNIQYF. Written as DNA, the CDR3 is TGTGCCAGCAGCTTAACGGCGGGACGGAGAAACATTCAGTACTTC. Drawing the rest from reference TRBV7-2 and TRBJ2-4, the complete variable domain is GAGVSQSPSNKVTEKGKDVELRCDPISGHTALYWYRQSLGQGLEFLIYFQGNSAPDKSGLPSDRFSAERTGGSVSTLTIQRTQQEDSAVYLCASSLTAGRRNIQYFGAGTRLSVL.

This clonotype was picked up many times. This chain uses TRBV3-1 with TRBJ2-1; D ambiguous. Germline V gene lookup returns CDR1 LGHDT and CDR2 YNNKEL (reference sequence). Trimming stripped 3 bases from V and 4 bases from J, with 16 bases between. The CDR3 consists of 16 residues. Here the CDR3 reads CASSQTKAPRYNEQFF. The CDR3 nucleotides read TGTGCCAGCAGCCAGACGAAAGCTCCACGATACAATGAGCAGTTCTTC.

This clonotype was counted at least ten times. The rearrangement links TRBV2 to TRBJ1-5; 8 bases map to TRBD1. V shed 8 bases and J 6 bases; nucleotides not matched to a gene: 9. The CDR3 length is 14 residues. The germline gives CDR1 SNHLY, CDR2 FYNNEI. Written as DNA, the CDR3 is TGTGCCAGCGGCAGGGGGCGCGAAGGTCAGCCCCAGCATTTT. This gives the protein CASGRGREGQPQHF.

This clonotype appeared many times. The V gene is TRBV5-1, the J gene TRBJ2-3, with D perhaps matching TRBD2 (6 bases). Per the germline V gene, CDR1 is SGHRS and CDR2 is YFSETQ. The CDR3 covers 14 residues. V was trimmed by 4 bases and J by 2 bases, leaving 11 bases between them. CDR3 loop: CASSPGLVTDTQYF. The CDR3 nucleotides are TGCGCCAGCAGCCCGGGACTCGTCACAGATACGCAGTATTTT.

The V gene is TRBV9, the J gene TRBJ2-2; 9 bases match TRBD2. The CDR3 sequence is 16 residues long. J gave up 4 bases and V 1 base, and 5 bases lay outside the gene matches. The germline CDR1 and CDR2 sequences are SGDLS and YYNGEE. CDR3 residues: CASSVTSGPRTGELFF. In nucleotides, the CDR3 is TGTGCCAGCAGCGTAACTAGCGGGCCGCGCACCGGGGAGCTGTTTTTT.

This clonotype was recorded a few times. The chain links TRBV11-2 to TRBJ2-5; D is uncertain. Germline V CDR1 and CDR2: SGHAT, FQNNGV. This CDR3 comprises 12 residues. Trimming took 4 bases from V and 4 from J, leaving 7 bases between them. The CDR3 nucleotides are TGTGCCAGCAGCTCGACCCGAGAGACCCAGTACTTC. It translates to CASSSTRETQYF.

This clonotype was seen a handful of times. DNA of the CDR3: TGTGCCACCAGCAGATCGTTAAACTCCTACAATGAGCAGTTCTTC. Protein: CATSRSLNSYNEQFF. The chain links TRBV15 to TRBJ2-1, with D unresolved. Germline lookup yields CDR1 LNHNV and CDR2 YYDKDF (reference sequence). With 2 bases removed from V and 0 bases from J, the gap between germline ends came to 8 bases. The CDR3 is 15 amino acids.

The table lists this clonotype with many counts. The rearrangement uses TRBV5-6 and TRBJ2-3; D is perhaps TRBD2 (6 bases). Germline-derived CDR1 and CDR2 are SGHDT and YYEEEE. This CDR3 has 14 residues. V lost 4 bases and J lost 8, with 17 bases in between. CDR3 sequence: CASSPRGRRGTQYF. The CDR3 coding sequence is TGTGCCAGCAGCCCCCGGGGACGGCGGGGTACGCAGTATTTT.

This clonotype is medium-sized in the sample. The chain combines TRBV2 with TRBJ2-7; D is ambiguous. Germline V CDR1 and CDR2: SNHLY, FYNNEI. This CDR3 has 16 residues. The V gene lost 0 bases and the J gene lost 0 bases, with 12 bases spanning the gap. CDR3 amino acids: CASSEAGSASSYEQYF. CDR3 bases: TGTGCCAGCAGTGAAGCGGGGTCCGCTAGCTCCTACGAGCAGTACTTC.

In its sample, this clonotype was seen many times. The chain joins TRBV28 to TRBJ2-3; D possibly matches TRBD1 or TRBD2 (5 bases each). Looked up from germline, CDR1 is MDHEN and CDR2 is SYDVKM. The V end lost 9 bases, the J end lost 6 bases, and 13 bases lay between the germline ends. CDR3 length: 12 residues. The CDR3 reads CASWDQWDTQYF. The CDR3, as DNA: TGTGCCAGTTGGGACCAGTGGGATACGCAGTATTTT.

This clonotype has at least ten counts. CDR3 nucleotide sequence: TGTGCCAGTAGCGGAGATTTGAACACTGAAGCTTTCTTT. It codes for CASSGDLNTEAFF. The chain is built from TRBV12-3 or TRBV12-4 and TRBJ1-1; D is unclear. This CDR3 has 13 amino acids. Trimming shortened V by 9 bases and J by 0 bases, and 11 bases separated the two germline ends.

This clonotype has a count of ten or more. The rearrangement uses TRBV5-1 and TRBJ2-7; TRBD2 matches 10 bases. Looked up from germline, CDR1 is SGHRS and CDR2 is YFSETQ. The J segment lost 6 bases and the V segment lost 3 bases, leaving 12 bases of the junction unmatched. The CDR3 extends over 16 amino acids. The DNA for the CDR3 is TGCGCCAGCAGCTCGCCAACCTTAGCGGGAGGTGTCGAGCAGTACTTC. It translates to CASSSPTLAGGVEQYF.

This clonotype was counted many times. The rearrangement joins TRBV12-3 or TRBV12-4 to TRBJ2-5, with 11 bases identical to TRBD1. The CDR3 is 14 residues long. The ends lost 7 bases at V and 5 bases at J; junction bases unmatched: 6. The CDR3 protein is CASTMGQGGETQYF. The CDR3 region has the DNA TGTGCCAGCACTATGGGACAGGGGGGCGAGACCCAGTACTTC.

This clonotype was counted at least ten times. V gene TRBV20-1 combines with J gene TRBJ2-5, with 10 bases identical to TRBD2. This CDR3 has 16 residues. Germline assignment: CDR1 DFQATT and CDR2 SNEGSKA (reference sequence). V lost 0 bases to trimming and J lost 5 bases; unmatched junction nucleotides: 9. CDR3 sequence: CSAREDRSGREETQYF. The CDR3 DNA reads TGCAGTGCTAGAGAGGACAGAAGCGGGAGGGAGGAGACCCAGTACTTC.

This clonotype came up many times. The junction departs from germline at one end; a sequencing error may be responsible. The rearrangement joins TRBV5-1 to TRBJ2-3; D is unclear. This CDR3 has 13 residues. Germline CDR1 SGHRS, CDR2 YFSETQ. The CDR3 sequence: CASSLSPTDTQYF. The CDR3 coding sequence is TGTGCCAGCAGCTTATCTCCTACAGATACGCAGTATTTT.

This clonotype was counted at least ten times. This rearrangement joins TRBV7-2 to TRBJ2-5, with D tentatively TRBD2 (6 bases). The CDR3 has 13 amino acids. Germline CDR1 and CDR2: SGHTA and FQGNSA. The V gene lost 5 bases and the J gene lost 5 bases, with 12 bases spanning the gap. The CDR3 sequence is CASSPRGGETQYF. CDR3 DNA sequence: TGTGCCAGCAGCCCCCGTGGGGGGGAGACCCAGTACTTC.

This clonotype was recorded at least ten times. This rearrangement joins TRBV5-1 to TRBJ2-6, with D possibly being TRBD1 (5 bases). Germline V gene sequence: CDR1 SGHRS, CDR2 YFSETQ. The CDR3 is 16 residues long. Trimming cost V 3 bases and J 0 bases, with 10 bases left between them. DNA for the CDR3: TGCGCCAGCAGCTCAGGGATAAGCTCTGGGGCCAACGTCCTGACTTTC. This translates into CASSSGISSGANVLTF.

This clonotype was recorded at least ten times. The chain couples TRBV5-5 to TRBJ2-3; D unresolved. The V end lost 4 bases, the J end lost 2 bases, and 11 bases lay between the germline ends. The germline CDR1 and CDR2 sequences are SGHKS and YYEKEE (reference sequence). This CDR3 region has 14 residues. CDR3 residues: CASSQASHTDTQYF. The CDR3 nucleotides are TGTGCCAGCAGCCAGGCCTCCCACACAGATACGCAGTATTTT.

This CDR3 is CASSYPRAANYGYTF. The DNA of the CDR3 is TGTGCCAGCAGTTACCCCAGGGCAGCTAACTATGGCTACACCTTC. This chain uses TRBV6-2 or TRBV6-3 with TRBJ1-2; perhaps TRBD1 as D (5 bases). There are 15 residues in the CDR3. From germline, CDR1 is MNHEY and CDR2 SVGEGT. V dropped 2 bases and J dropped 0 bases, with 10 bases sitting between them.